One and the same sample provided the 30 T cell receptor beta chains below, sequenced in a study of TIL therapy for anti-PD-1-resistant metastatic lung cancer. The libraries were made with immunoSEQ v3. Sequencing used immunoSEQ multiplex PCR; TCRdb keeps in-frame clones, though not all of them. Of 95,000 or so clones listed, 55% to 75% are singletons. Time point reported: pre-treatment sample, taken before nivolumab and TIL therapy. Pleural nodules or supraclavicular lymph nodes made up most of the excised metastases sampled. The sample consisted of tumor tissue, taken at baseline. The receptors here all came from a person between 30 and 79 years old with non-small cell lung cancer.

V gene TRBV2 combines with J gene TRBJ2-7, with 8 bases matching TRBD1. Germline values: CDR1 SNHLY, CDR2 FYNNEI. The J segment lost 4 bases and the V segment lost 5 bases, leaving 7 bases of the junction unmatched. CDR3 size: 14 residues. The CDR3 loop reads CASSRGTGIYEQYF. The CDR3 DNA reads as TGTGCCAGCAGTCGAGGGACAGGAATTTACGAGCAGTACTTC.

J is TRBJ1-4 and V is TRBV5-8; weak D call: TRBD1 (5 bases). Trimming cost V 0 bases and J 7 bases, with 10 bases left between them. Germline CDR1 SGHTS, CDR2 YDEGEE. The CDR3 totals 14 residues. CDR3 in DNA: TGTGCCAGCAGCTTGGACAGGCGGGGTGAAAAACTGTTTTTT. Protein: CASSLDRRGEKLFF.

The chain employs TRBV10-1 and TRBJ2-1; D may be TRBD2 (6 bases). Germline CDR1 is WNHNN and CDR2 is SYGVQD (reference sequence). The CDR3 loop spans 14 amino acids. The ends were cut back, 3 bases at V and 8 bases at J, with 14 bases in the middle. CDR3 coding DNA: TGCGCCAGCAGTGACGGAGGGAATCGGGATGAGCAGTTCTTC. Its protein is CASSDGGNRDEQFF.

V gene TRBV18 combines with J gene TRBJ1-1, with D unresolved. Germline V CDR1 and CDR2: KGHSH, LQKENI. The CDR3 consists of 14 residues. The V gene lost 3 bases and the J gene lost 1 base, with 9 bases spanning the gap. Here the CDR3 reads CASSPMGRNTEAFF. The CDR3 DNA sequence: TGTGCCAGCTCACCGATGGGCAGGAACACTGAAGCTTTCTTT. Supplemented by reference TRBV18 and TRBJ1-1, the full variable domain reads NAGVMQNPRHLVRRRGQEARLRCSPMKGHSHVYWYRQLPEEGLKFMVYLQKENIIDESGMPKERFSAEFPKEGPSILRIQQVVRGDSAAYFCASSPMGRNTEAFFGQGTRLTVV.

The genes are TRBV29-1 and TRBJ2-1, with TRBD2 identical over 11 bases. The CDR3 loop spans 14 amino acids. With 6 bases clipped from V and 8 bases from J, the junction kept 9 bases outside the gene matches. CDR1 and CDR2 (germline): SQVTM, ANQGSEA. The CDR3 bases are TGCAGCGTGAGGGATAGCGGGAGGGCCGATGAGCAGTTCTTC. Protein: CSVRDSGRADEQFF.

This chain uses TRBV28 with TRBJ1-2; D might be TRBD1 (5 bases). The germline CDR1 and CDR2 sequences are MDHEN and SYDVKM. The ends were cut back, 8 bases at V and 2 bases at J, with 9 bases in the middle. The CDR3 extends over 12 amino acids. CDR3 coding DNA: TGTGCCAGCGGGCGGGGGAACTATGGCTACACCTTC. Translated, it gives CASGRGNYGYTF.

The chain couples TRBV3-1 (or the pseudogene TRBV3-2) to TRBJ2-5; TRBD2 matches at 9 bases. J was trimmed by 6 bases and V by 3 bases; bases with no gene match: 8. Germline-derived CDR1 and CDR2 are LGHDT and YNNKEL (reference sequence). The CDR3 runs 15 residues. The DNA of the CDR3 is TGTGCCAGCAGCCAGGGACTAGCCGAGGGAAAGACCCAGTACTTC. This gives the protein CASSQGLAEGKTQYF.

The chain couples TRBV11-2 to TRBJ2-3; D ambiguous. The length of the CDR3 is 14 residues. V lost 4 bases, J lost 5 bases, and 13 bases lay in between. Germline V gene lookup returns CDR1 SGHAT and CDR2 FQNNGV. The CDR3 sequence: CASSSRPAGDTQYF. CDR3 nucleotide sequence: TGTGCCAGCAGCTCGCGACCGGCAGGAGATACGCAGTATTTT.

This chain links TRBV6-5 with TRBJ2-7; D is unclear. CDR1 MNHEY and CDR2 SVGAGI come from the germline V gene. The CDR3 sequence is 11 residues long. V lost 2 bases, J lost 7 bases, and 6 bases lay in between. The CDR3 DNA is TGTGCCAGCAGTTACCACAAGGAGCAGTACTTC. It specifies CASSYHKEQYF.

The CDR3 spells CASSQTDGDQPQHF. The CDR3 DNA is TGTGCCAGCAGTCAGACAGATGGAGATCAGCCCCAGCATTTT. V is TRBV6-5 and J is TRBJ1-5, with D tentatively TRBD1 (5 bases). The germline V gene encodes CDR1 MNHEY and CDR2 SVGAGI. Trimming left V 5 bases short and J 5 bases short, with 13 bases between. CDR3 length: 14 residues.

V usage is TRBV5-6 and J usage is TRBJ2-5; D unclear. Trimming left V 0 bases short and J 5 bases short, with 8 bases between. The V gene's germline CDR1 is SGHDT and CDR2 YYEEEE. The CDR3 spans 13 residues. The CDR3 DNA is TGTGCCAGCAGCTTGGCGGGCGGCGAGACCCAGTACTTC. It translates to CASSLAGGETQYF.

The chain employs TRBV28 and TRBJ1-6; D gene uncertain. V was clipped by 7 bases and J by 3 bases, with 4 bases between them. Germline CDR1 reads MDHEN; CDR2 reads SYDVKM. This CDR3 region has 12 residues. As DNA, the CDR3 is TGTGCCAGCACCGACTATAATTCACCCCTCCACTTT. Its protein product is CASTDYNSPLHF.

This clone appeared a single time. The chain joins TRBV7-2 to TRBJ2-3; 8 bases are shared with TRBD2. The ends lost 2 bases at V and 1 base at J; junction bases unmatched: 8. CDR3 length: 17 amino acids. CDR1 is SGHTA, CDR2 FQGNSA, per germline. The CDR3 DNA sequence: TGTGCCAGCAGCTTAATGGTTAGCGGGGTCCGCACAGATACGCAGTATTTT. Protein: CASSLMVSGVRTDTQYF.

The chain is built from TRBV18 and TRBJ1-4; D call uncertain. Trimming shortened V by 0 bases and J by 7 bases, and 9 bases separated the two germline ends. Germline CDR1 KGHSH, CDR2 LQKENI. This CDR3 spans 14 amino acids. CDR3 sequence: CASSPPPVGEKLFF. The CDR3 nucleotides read TGTGCCAGCTCACCACCACCTGTGGGTGAAAAACTGTTTTTT.

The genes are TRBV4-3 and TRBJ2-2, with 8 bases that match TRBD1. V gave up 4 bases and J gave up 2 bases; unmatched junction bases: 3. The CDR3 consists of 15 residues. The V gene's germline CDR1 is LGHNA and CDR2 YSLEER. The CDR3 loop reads CASSRGQGNTGELFF. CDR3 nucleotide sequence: TGCGCCAGCAGCCGTGGACAGGGAAACACCGGGGAGCTGTTTTTT.

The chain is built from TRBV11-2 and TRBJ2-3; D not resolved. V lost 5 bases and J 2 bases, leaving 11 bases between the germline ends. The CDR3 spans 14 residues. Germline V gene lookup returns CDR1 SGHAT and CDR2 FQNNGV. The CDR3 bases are TGTGCCAGCAGCCCCTTCGGCAACACAGATACGCAGTATTTT. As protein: CASSPFGNTDTQYF. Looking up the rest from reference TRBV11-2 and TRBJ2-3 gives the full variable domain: EAGVAQSPRYKIIEKRQSVAFWCNPISGHATLYWYQQILGQGPKLLIQFQNNGVVDDSQLPKDRFSAERLKGVDSTLKIQPAKLEDSAVYLCASSPFGNTDTQYFGPGTRLTVL.

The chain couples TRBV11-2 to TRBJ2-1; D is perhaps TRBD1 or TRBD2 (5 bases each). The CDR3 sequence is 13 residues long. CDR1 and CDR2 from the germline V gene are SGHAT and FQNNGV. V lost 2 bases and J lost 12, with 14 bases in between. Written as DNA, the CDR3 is TGTGCCAGCAGCTTAACGGGCGAGAGGGGGCAGTTCTTC. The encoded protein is CASSLTGERGQFF.

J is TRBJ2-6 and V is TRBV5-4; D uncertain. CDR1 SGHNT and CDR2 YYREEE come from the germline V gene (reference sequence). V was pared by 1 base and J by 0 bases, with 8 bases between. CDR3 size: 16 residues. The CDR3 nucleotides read TGTGCCAGCAGCTTGTACCACCTCTCTGGGGCCAACGTCCTGACTTTC. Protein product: CASSLYHLSGANVLTF.

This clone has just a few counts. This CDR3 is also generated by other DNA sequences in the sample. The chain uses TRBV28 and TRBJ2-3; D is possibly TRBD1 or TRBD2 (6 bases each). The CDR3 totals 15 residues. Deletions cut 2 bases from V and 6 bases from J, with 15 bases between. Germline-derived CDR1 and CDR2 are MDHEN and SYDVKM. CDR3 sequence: CASSLGGGRGDTQYF. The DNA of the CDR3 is TGTGCCAGCAGTTTAGGTGGGGGGCGTGGGGATACGCAGTATTTT. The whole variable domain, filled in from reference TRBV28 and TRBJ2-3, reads DVKVTQSSRYLVKRTGEKVFLECVQDMDHENMFWYRQDPGLGLRLIYFSYDVKMKEKGDIPEGYSVSREKKERFSLILESASTNQTSMYLCASSLGGGRGDTQYFGPGTRLTVL.

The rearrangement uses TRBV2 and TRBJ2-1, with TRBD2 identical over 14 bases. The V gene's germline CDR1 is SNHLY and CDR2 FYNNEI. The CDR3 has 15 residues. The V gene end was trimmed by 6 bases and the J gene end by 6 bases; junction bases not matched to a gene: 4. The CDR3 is CASRQTSGGGNEQFF. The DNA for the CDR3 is TGTGCCAGCAGGCAGACTAGCGGGGGGGGCAATGAGCAGTTCTTC.

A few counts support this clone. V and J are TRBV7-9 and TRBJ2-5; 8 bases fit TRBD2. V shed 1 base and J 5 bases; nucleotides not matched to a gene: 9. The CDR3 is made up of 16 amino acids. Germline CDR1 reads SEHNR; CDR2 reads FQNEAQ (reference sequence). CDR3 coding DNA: TGTGCCAGCAGCTTAGGGAGTAGCGGGATGGGGGAGACCCAGTACTTC. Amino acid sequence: CASSLGSSGMGETQYF.

The CDR3 reads CASSIRQGGTEAFF. The CDR3, as DNA: TGTGCCAGTAGTATCCGGCAGGGAGGAACTGAAGCTTTCTTT. The rearrangement joins TRBV19 to TRBJ1-1; possibly TRBD1 for D (5 bases). V lost 3 bases and J lost 5, with 13 bases in between. Germline V gene data show CDR1 as LNHDA and CDR2 as SQIVND (reference sequence). CDR3 length: 14 amino acids. The full variable domain, rest sourced from reference TRBV19 and TRBJ1-1, is DGGITQSPKYLFRKEGQNVTLSCEQNLNHDAMYWYRQDPGQGLRLIYYSQIVNDFQKGDIAEGYSVSREKKESFPLTVTSAQKNPTAFYLCASSIRQGGTEAFFGQGTRLTVV.

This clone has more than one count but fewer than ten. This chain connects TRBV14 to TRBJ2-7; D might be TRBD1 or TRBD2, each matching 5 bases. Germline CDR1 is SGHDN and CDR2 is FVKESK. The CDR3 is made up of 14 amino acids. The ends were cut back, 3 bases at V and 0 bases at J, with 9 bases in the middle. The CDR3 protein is CASSQWGSSYEQYF. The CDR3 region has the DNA TGTGCCAGCAGCCAGTGGGGGAGCTCCTACGAGCAGTACTTC.

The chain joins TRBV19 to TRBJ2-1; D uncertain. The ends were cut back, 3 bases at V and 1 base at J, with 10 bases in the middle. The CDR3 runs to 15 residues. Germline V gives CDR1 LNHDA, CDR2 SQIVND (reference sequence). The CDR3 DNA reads TGTGCCAGTAGTATCCTCGGAGTATCCTACAATGAGCAGTTCTTC. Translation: CASSILGVSYNEQFF. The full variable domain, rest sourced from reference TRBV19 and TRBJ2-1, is DGGITQSPKYLFRKEGQNVTLSCEQNLNHDAMYWYRQDPGQGLRLIYYSQIVNDFQKGDIAEGYSVSREKKESFPLTVTSAQKNPTAFYLCASSILGVSYNEQFFGPGTRLTVL.

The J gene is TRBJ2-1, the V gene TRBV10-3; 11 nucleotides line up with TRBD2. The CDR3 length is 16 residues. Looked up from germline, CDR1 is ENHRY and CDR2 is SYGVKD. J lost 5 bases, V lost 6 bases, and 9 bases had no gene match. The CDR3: CAIRPAGTSGNNEQFF. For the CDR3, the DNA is TGTGCCATCAGACCAGCCGGGACTAGCGGAAACAATGAGCAGTTCTTC.

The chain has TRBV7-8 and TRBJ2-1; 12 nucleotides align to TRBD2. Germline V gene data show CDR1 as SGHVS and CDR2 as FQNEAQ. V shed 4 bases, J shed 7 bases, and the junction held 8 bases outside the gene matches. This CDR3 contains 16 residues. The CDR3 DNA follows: TGTGCCAGCAGCTCTTCAAGAACTAGCGGGGGGAATGAGCAGTTCTTC. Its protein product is CASSSSRTSGGNEQFF.

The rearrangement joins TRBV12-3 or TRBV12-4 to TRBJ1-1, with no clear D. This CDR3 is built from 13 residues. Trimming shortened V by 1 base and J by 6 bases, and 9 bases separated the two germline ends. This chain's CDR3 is CASSLVPGAEAFF. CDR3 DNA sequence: TGTGCCAGCAGTTTAGTGCCTGGGGCTGAAGCTTTCTTT.

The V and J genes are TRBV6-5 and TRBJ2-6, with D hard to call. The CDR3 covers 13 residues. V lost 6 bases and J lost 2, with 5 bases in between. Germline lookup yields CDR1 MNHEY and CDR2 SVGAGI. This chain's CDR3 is CASRMPGANVLTF. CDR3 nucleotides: TGTGCCAGCAGAATGCCTGGGGCCAACGTCCTGACTTTC.

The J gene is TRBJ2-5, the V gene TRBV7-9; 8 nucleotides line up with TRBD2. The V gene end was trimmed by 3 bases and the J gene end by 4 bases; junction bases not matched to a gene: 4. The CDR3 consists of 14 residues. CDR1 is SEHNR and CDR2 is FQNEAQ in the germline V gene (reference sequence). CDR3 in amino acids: CASSLGTRGETQYF. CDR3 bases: TGTGCCAGCAGCTTGGGGACTAGGGGAGAGACCCAGTACTTC.

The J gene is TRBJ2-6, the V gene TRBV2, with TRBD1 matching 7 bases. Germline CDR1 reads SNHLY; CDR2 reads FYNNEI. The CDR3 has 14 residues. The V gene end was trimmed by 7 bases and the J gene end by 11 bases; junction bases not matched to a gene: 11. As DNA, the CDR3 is TGTGCCAGCACCCACGACAGGGCGGGTGACGTCCTGACTTTC. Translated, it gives CASTHDRAGDVLTF.